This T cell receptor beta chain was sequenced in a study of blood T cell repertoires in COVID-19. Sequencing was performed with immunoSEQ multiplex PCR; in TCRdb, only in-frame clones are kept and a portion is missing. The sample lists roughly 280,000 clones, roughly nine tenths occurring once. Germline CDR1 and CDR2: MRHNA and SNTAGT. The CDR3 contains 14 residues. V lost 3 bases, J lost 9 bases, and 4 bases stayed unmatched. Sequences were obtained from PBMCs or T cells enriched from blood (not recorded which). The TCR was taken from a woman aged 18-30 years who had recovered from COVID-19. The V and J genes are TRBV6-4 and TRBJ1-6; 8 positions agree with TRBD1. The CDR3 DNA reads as TGTGCCAGCAGTGAACAGGGGGTTACTTCACCCCTCCACTTT. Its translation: CASSEQGVTSPLHF.